A selection of T cell receptor beta chains follows, all from one sample in a study of blood T cell repertoires in COVID-19. Data came from immunoSEQ multiplex PCR; TCRdb stores just in-frame clones and leaves some out. The sample has a few hundred thousand clones, around 90% seen once. The sequencing input was PBMCs or T cells enriched from blood (not recorded which). These receptors were collected from a man aged 25 to 40 who had been exposed to COVID-19. The CDR3 runs from the conserved cysteine through the conserved F or W. A D gene is named only where the DNA matches it firmly. Size values are once, few and many counts, or a class for expanded clones, and some rows have none.

V gene	D gene	clone size	J gene	CDR3 protein	CDR3 DNA
TRBV6-2/TRBV6-3	TRBD1	-	TRBJ2-5	CASSYTGTGEETQYF	TGTGCCAGCAGTTACACAGGGACAGGGGAGGAGACCCAGTACTTC
TRBV6-5	TRBD1	-	TRBJ2-3	CASADRGRSTDTQYF	TGTGCCAGCGCCGACAGGGGGCGGAGCACAGATACGCAGTATTTT
TRBV12-3/TRBV12-4	TRBD1	-	TRBJ1-1	CASSPFGQGEAFF	TGTGCCAGCAGTCCTTTTGGACAGGGCGAGGCTTTCTTT
TRBV7-2	TRBD1	-	TRBJ1-5	CASSPRTGGDQPQHF	TGTGCCAGCAGCCCGAGGACAGGGGGCGATCAGCCCCAGCATTTT
TRBV30	TRBD1	once	TRBJ2-7	CAWRYRGIYEQYF	TGTGCCTGGAGGTACAGGGGAATCTACGAGCAGTACTTC
TRBV7-2	-	-	TRBJ1-2	CASSLGRGGGYTF	TGTGCCAGCAGCTTGGGCAGGGGAGGGGGCTACACCTTC
TRBV2	TRBD1	-	TRBJ1-5	CASSRDRGLSNQPQHF	TGTGCCAGCAGTCGCGACAGGGGGCTTAGCAATCAGCCCCAGCATTTT
TRBV30	-	once	TRBJ2-5	CAWSVKGMRETQYF	TGTGCCTGGAGTGTAAAGGGGATGAGGGAGACCCAGTACTTC
TRBV29-1	-	-	TRBJ2-1	CSVDPLVTNEQFF	TGCAGCGTTGATCCACTAGTTACGAACGAGCAGTTCTTC
TRBV28	TRBD2	-	TRBJ2-1	CASSPSGGYNEQFF	TGTGCCAGCAGTCCTAGCGGGGGCTACAATGAGCAGTTCTTC
TRBV5-1	-	-	TRBJ1-6	CASSPARQITPLHF	TGCGCCAGCAGCCCTGCTCGTCAGATCACACCCCTCCACTTT
TRBV5-4	-	-	TRBJ2-1	CASSPSRVNEQFF	TGTGCCAGCAGCCCCTCCCGGGTTAATGAGCAGTTCTTC
TRBV18	-	-	TRBJ1-2	CASSPGGADGYTF	TGTGCCAGCTCACCAGGGGGGGCCGATGGCTACACCTTC
TRBV2	TRBD2	-	TRBJ2-3	CASSEGLAAITQYF	TGTGCCAGCAGCGAGGGACTAGCAGCTATTACGCAGTATTTT
TRBV18	-	-	TRBJ2-7	CASSPSGVVTYEQYF	TGTGCCAGCTCACCATCGGGGGTGGTAACCTACGAGCAGTACTTC
TRBV6-4	-	few	TRBJ2-1	CASSDGGANEQFF	TGTGCCAGCAGTGACGGGGGGGCCAATGAGCAGTTCTTC
TRBV9	-	-	TRBJ2-2	CASSVATQTGTFTGELFF	TGTGCCAGCAGCGTAGCTACTCAGACAGGAACTTTCACCGGGGAGCTGTTTTTT
TRBV6-2/TRBV6-3	-	-	TRBJ1-2	CASSSRGKDYGYTF	TGTGCCAGCAGTTCACGGGGGAAGGACTATGGCTACACCTTC
TRBV5-5	-	-	TRBJ1-2	CASSFDGFAYGYTF	TGTGCCAGCAGCTTCGATGGCTTTGCCTATGGCTACACCTTC
TRBV20-1	-	-	TRBJ1-2	CSTNTNYGYTF	TGCAGTACTAATACTAACTATGGCTACACCTTC
TRBV5-1	-	-	TRBJ2-7	CASSMDAGGAYEQYF	TGCGCCAGCAGTATGGATGCCGGAGGGGCCTACGAGCAGTACTTC
TRBV7-2	TRBD1	-	TRBJ1-2	CASSLGDRERLLYGYTF	TGTGCCAGCAGCTTAGGGGACAGGGAAAGATTGTTGTATGGCTACACCTTC
TRBV18	-	-	TRBJ1-5	CASSPREGTGQPQHF	TGTGCCAGCTCACCACGTGAGGGAACCGGTCAGCCCCAGCATTTT
TRBV5-4	TRBD1	-	TRBJ1-1	CASSYRQGPEAFF	TGTGCCAGCAGCTACCGACAGGGGCCTGAAGCTTTCTTT
TRBV11-2	TRBD2	-	TRBJ2-2	CASSLKASGANTGELFF	TGTGCCAGCAGCCTAAAGGCTAGCGGGGCGAACACCGGGGAGCTGTTTTTT
TRBV19	TRBD1	-	TRBJ2-7	CASSRGQGNSYEQYF	TGTGCCAGTAGCCGGGGACAGGGAAACTCCTACGAGCAGTACTTC
TRBV3-1/TRBV3-2	-	-	TRBJ1-2	CASSPGSYGYTF	TGTGCCAGCAGTCCCGGGAGCTATGGCTACACCTTC